Listed below are T cell receptor beta chains from one sample, sequenced in a study of OX40 agonist ivuxolimab in advanced cancers. Some clones are missing from TCRdb's copy, which holds only in-frame ones; the method was immunoSEQ multiplex PCR. The sample consists of under 65,000 clones, 80% to 90% of them appearing once. Here the sequenced sample was CD4+ or CD8+ T cells sorted from blood, taken in a trial of the OX40 agonist ivuxolimab. Receptor source: an adult with an advanced solid tumor such as melanoma, head and neck, liver or kidney cancer. The CDR3 runs from the conserved cysteine through the conserved F or W. The order of the fields is D gene, V gene, clone size, J gene, CDR3 protein, CDR3 DNA. The D gene is left open where the match is weak. Some rows have no size entry. The others give once, few or many, or a class for an expanded clone.

D: NA
V: TRBV7-9
size: medium-sized
J: TRBJ1-1
CDR3: CASSPLNTEAFF
DNA: TGTGCCAGCAGCCCCCTGAACACTGAAGCTTTCTTT

D: NA
V: TRBV7-9
size: NA
J: TRBJ1-1
CDR3: CASSSFGSGTEAFF
DNA: TGTGCCAGCAGTTCATTTGGGTCTGGGACTGAAGCTTTCTTT

D: NA
V: TRBV21-1
size: NA
J: TRBJ2-5
CDR3: CASSKALSTRQLPQETQYF
DNA: TGTGCCAGCAGCAAAGCGCTTTCCACCAGACAGCTACCTCAAGAGACCCAGTACTTC

D: TRBD1
V: TRBV4-1
size: NA
J: TRBJ2-5
CDR3: CASSQAGQGQTQYF
DNA: TGCGCCAGCAGCCAAGCCGGACAGGGACAGACCCAGTACTTC

D: TRBD1
V: TRBV9
size: NA
J: TRBJ2-1
CDR3: CASSVGQGAGNEQFF
DNA: TGTGCCAGCAGCGTAGGACAGGGGGCCGGGAATGAGCAGTTCTTC

D: TRBD1
V: TRBV7-3
size: NA
J: TRBJ2-7
CDR3: CASSPDRAASYEQYF
DNA: TGTGCCAGCAGCCCCGACAGGGCTGCCTCCTACGAGCAGTACTTC

D: NA
V: TRBV2
size: once
J: TRBJ1-5
CDR3: CASSESGRGVHSNQPQHF
DNA: TGTGCCAGCAGTGAAAGTGGGAGAGGGGTTCATAGCAATCAGCCCCAGCATTTT

D: NA
V: TRBV28
size: NA
J: TRBJ2-7
CDR3: CASSFGSRGAKYEQYF
DNA: TGTGCCAGCAGTTTCGGGTCCAGGGGCGCAAAATACGAGCAGTACTTC

D: TRBD1
V: TRBV7-4
size: NA
J: TRBJ2-5
CDR3: CASSPRTGIQETQYF
DNA: TGTGCCAGCAGCCCCCGGACAGGGATACAAGAGACCCAGTACTTC

D: NA
V: TRBV6-1
size: once
J: TRBJ2-5
CDR3: CASSRVQGQETQYF
DNA: TGTGCCAGCTCTAGGGTGCAGGGGCAAGAGACCCAGTACTTC

D: NA
V: TRBV7-3
size: NA
J: TRBJ1-4
CDR3: CASSKPTELFF
DNA: TGTGCCAGCAGCAAACCGACAGAACTGTTTTTT

D: NA
V: TRBV15
size: NA
J: TRBJ2-5
CDR3: CATSRDHQETQYF
DNA: TGTGCCACCAGTAGAGACCATCAAGAGACCCAGTACTTC

D: TRBD1
V: TRBV5-5
size: NA
J: TRBJ2-5
CDR3: CASSGTGAFQETQYF
DNA: TGTGCCAGCAGCGGGACAGGAGCCTTCCAAGAGACCCAGTACTTC

D: NA
V: TRBV7-3
size: NA
J: TRBJ2-5
CDR3: CASSLPGGTQYF
DNA: TGTGCCAGCAGCTTACCTGGGGGGACCCAGTACTTC

D: NA
V: TRBV11-3
size: NA
J: TRBJ2-2
CDR3: CASSLIPTGELFF
DNA: TGTGCCAGCAGCTTGATTCCCACCGGGGAGCTGTTTTTT

D: NA
V: TRBV6-1
size: NA
J: TRBJ2-2
CDR3: CASSWTLSGELFF
DNA: TGTGCCAGCAGTTGGACCTTATCCGGGGAGCTGTTTTTT

D: NA
V: TRBV30
size: NA
J: TRBJ1-1
CDR3: CARTREGTEAFF
DNA: TGTGCCCGGACCAGGGAGGGGACTGAAGCTTTCTTT

D: TRBD1
V: TRBV29-1
size: NA
J: TRBJ2-1
CDR3: CSSDRTGNYNEQFF
DNA: TGCAGCTCCGATAGGACAGGAAACTACAATGAGCAGTTCTTC

D: NA
V: TRBV9
size: NA
J: TRBJ2-1
CDR3: CASSVVQGPEGEQFF
DNA: TGTGCCAGCAGCGTAGTACAGGGACCCGAGGGTGAGCAGTTCTTC

D: NA
V: TRBV10-3
size: once
J: TRBJ1-6
CDR3: CAIGYQGLHSPLHF
DNA: TGTGCCATCGGATACCAGGGATTGCATTCACCCCTCCACTTT

D: NA
V: TRBV9
size: NA
J: TRBJ2-2
CDR3: CASSVDGMAGELFF
DNA: TGTGCCAGCAGCGTGGACGGGATGGCCGGGGAGCTGTTTTTT

D: NA
V: TRBV6-5
size: NA
J: TRBJ2-7
CDR3: CASSRPGGLGEQYF
DNA: TGTGCCAGCAGTCGCCCCGGGGGGCTAGGAGAGCAGTACTTC

D: NA
V: TRBV5-4
size: NA
J: TRBJ2-3
CDR3: CASSLETSSDTQYF
DNA: TGTGCCAGCAGCTTGGAAACTAGCTCAGATACGCAGTATTTT

D: NA
V: TRBV7-9
size: NA
J: TRBJ1-4
CDR3: CASGNLGREKLFF
DNA: TGTGCCAGCGGAAATCTCGGGAGGGAAAAACTGTTTTTT

D: TRBD2
V: TRBV4-2
size: NA
J: TRBJ2-3
CDR3: CASSQLSPLAGTDTQYF
DNA: TGTGCCAGCAGCCAACTAAGCCCACTAGCGGGGACAGATACGCAGTATTTT

D: TRBD2
V: TRBV4-2
size: NA
J: TRBJ2-5
CDR3: CASSQGSGGLQPQETQYF
DNA: TGTGCCAGCAGCCAAGGTAGCGGGGGCCTACAGCCTCAAGAGACCCAGTACTTC

D: NA
V: TRBV30
size: NA
J: TRBJ1-6
CDR3: CAWRTTGNSPLHF
DNA: TGTGCCTGGAGAACAACAGGGAATTCACCCCTCCACTTT

D: NA
V: TRBV7-8
size: NA
J: TRBJ1-2
CDR3: CASSPTRGGEYGYTF
DNA: TGTGCCAGCAGCCCTACTCGGGGCGGGGAGTATGGCTACACCTTC

D: NA
V: TRBV28
size: NA
J: TRBJ1-2
CDR3: CASSFGKAGYGYTF
DNA: TGTGCCAGCAGTTTTGGCAAGGCGGGCTATGGCTACACCTTC

D: NA
V: TRBV28
size: NA
J: TRBJ1-2
CDR3: CASRLRTEVRGYTF
DNA: TGTGCCAGCAGGCTGAGAACGGAGGTGCGGGGCTACACCTTC

D: NA
V: TRBV25-1
size: few
J: TRBJ1-1
CDR3: CASMEGRAFF
DNA: TGTGCCAGCATGGAGGGTCGAGCTTTCTTT

D: NA
V: TRBV7-8
size: NA
J: TRBJ1-2
CDR3: CASSTSDGNYGYTF
DNA: TGTGCCAGCAGCACCTCTGACGGCAACTATGGCTACACCTTC

D: NA
V: TRBV18
size: NA
J: TRBJ2-2
CDR3: CASSQYNPGELFF
DNA: TGTGCCAGCTCGCAGTACAACCCCGGGGAGCTGTTTTTT

D: NA
V: TRBV5-1
size: NA
J: TRBJ2-6
CDR3: CASWGRATSSGANVLTF
DNA: TGCGCCAGCTGGGGGAGAGCCACCAGCTCTGGGGCCAACGTCCTGACTTTC

D: NA
V: TRBV11-1
size: few
J: TRBJ2-7
CDR3: CASSLFRGYEQYF
DNA: TGTGCCAGCAGCTTGTTTAGAGGATACGAGCAGTACTTC

D: TRBD2
V: TRBV5-6
size: once
J: TRBJ2-5
CDR3: CASSWGASGEQETQYF
DNA: TGTGCCAGCAGCTGGGGGGCTAGCGGGGAACAAGAGACCCAGTACTTC

D: NA
V: TRBV27
size: NA
J: TRBJ1-1
CDR3: CASSLRGMNTEAFF
DNA: TGTGCCAGCAGTTTGCGGGGCATGAACACTGAAGCTTTCTTT

D: TRBD2
V: TRBV28
size: NA
J: TRBJ2-5
CDR3: CASSLRRGDQEETQYF
DNA: TGTGCCAGCAGTTTAAGGCGGGGGGACCAGGAAGAGACCCAGTACTTC

D: NA
V: TRBV6-1
size: NA
J: TRBJ2-2
CDR3: CASSDTGHRTGELFF
DNA: TGTGCCAGCAGTGACACGGGACACCGCACCGGGGAGCTGTTTTTT

D: NA
V: TRBV30
size: NA
J: TRBJ1-3
CDR3: CAWSQGNTIYF
DNA: TGTGCCTGGAGCCAGGGGAACACCATATATTTT

D: NA
V: TRBV10-3
size: many
J: TRBJ2-7
CDR3: CAITQGPRHNYEQYF
DNA: TGTGCCATCACCCAGGGACCGAGACATAATTACGAGCAGTACTTC

D: NA
V: TRBV28
size: NA
J: TRBJ1-2
CDR3: CASRGAQGYTF
DNA: TGTGCCAGCAGGGGGGCCCAGGGCTACACCTTC

D: NA
V: TRBV6-5
size: NA
J: TRBJ2-7
CDR3: CASSWSRGTSYEQYF
DNA: TGTGCCAGCAGTTGGTCCAGGGGCACCTCCTACGAGCAGTACTTC

D: NA
V: TRBV28
size: NA
J: TRBJ1-2
CDR3: CASSLRRGYGYTF
DNA: TGTGCCAGCAGTTTGAGGCGGGGGTATGGCTACACCTTC

D: NA
V: TRBV9
size: NA
J: TRBJ2-3
CDR3: CASSTATDTQYF
DNA: TGTGCCAGCAGCACTGCGACAGATACGCAGTATTTT

D: NA
V: TRBV7-8
size: once
J: TRBJ2-2
CDR3: CASSSLAVTGELFF
DNA: TGTGCCAGCAGCTCCTTAGCGGTCACCGGGGAGCTGTTTTTT

D: NA
V: TRBV2
size: NA
J: TRBJ2-1
CDR3: CASSEVRGNEQFF
DNA: TGTGCCAGCAGTGAAGTGCGGGGAAATGAGCAGTTCTTC